A selection of T cell receptor beta chains follows, all from one sample in a study of blood T cells in healthy people across ages. TCRdb reprocessed the 5' RACE reads via MiXCR and lists one record per CDR3 protein. This table holds some 1.7 million distinct CDR3 sequences, approximately 30% found once. Input material: blood. Source of these receptors: a woman under 40 in good health. Each CDR3 is given with its conserved first and last residue. Each record gives: clone size, J gene, V gene, D gene, CDR3 protein, CDR3 DNA. D genes are given only for firm matches. The size entry is marked missing in some rows and otherwise reads once, few, many or a size class.

- | TRBJ2-1 | TRBV12-3/TRBV12-4 | TRBD2 | CASSSIAGGPHNEQFF | TGTGCCAGCAGTTCCATAGCGGGAGGGCCCCACAATGAGCAGTTCTTC
few | TRBJ2-1 | TRBV20-1 | TRBD2 | CSASLSPGLNYNEQFF | TGCAGTGCTAGCCTCTCCCCGGGACTAAACTACAATGAGCAGTTCTTC
- | TRBJ1-4 | TRBV7-9 | - | CASSAQIGVKEKLFF | TGTGCCAGCAGCGCCCAGATTGGGGTTAAGGAAAAACTGTTTTTT
- | TRBJ2-1 | TRBV9 | TRBD1 | CASSRQGIEQFF | TGTGCCAGCAGTCGACAGGGGATTGAGCAGTTCTTC
- | TRBJ1-6 | TRBV11-2 | - | CASSLLQGGSPLHF | TGTGCCAGCAGCTTGTTACAGGGTGGCTCACCCCTCCACTTT
- | TRBJ1-2 | TRBV2 | TRBD1 | CASSRGGPSYGYTF | TGTGCCAGCAGCCGAGGGGGCCCCTCCTATGGCTACACCTTC
few | TRBJ2-1 | TRBV7-2 | TRBD2 | CASSLEGSGNYNEQFF | TGTGCCAGCAGCTTAGAAGGTAGCGGGAACTACAATGAGCAGTTCTTC
few | TRBJ2-5 | TRBV5-6 | - | CASRTEALTQETQYF | TGTGCCAGCAGGACCGAGGCACTAACCCAAGAGACCCAGTACTTC
many | TRBJ2-7 | TRBV7-2 | TRBD2 | CASSLQREGGEQYF | TGTGCCAGCAGCCTCCAGCGGGAGGGGGGCGAGCAGTACTTC
few | TRBJ2-2 | TRBV7-9 | - | CASSPGSVANGELFF | TGTGCCAGCAGCCCAGGGTCTGTAGCGAACGGGGAGCTGTTTTTT
- | TRBJ2-5 | TRBV20-1 | TRBD1 | CSASSPGQESQPQYF | TGCAGTGCTTCCTCCCCGGGACAGGAGAGTCAGCCCCAGTACTTC
- | TRBJ1-5 | TRBV6-6 | - | CASSYSWDQLQHF | TGTGCCAGCAGTTATTCATGGGATCAGCTCCAGCATTTT
few | TRBJ2-7 | TRBV5-8 | TRBD1 | CASSLNRGLEQYF | TGTGCCAGCAGCTTGAACAGGGGGCTCGAGCAGTACTTC
many | TRBJ2-7 | TRBV20-1 | - | CSQYEQYF | TGCAGCCAATACGAGCAGTACTTC
- | TRBJ1-4 | TRBV30 | TRBD1 | CAWSGQGNEKLFF | TGTGCCTGGAGCGGACAGGGTAATGAAAAACTGTTTTTT
- | TRBJ2-1 | TRBV4-3 | - | CASIHGGTSEQFF | TGCGCCAGCATCCACGGAGGTACGAGTGAGCAGTTCTTC
many | TRBJ2-7 | TRBV10-3 | TRBD2 | CAISVAGDSYEQYF | TGTGCCATCAGTGTAGCGGGAGACTCCTACGAGCAGTACTTC
- | TRBJ2-7 | TRBV20-1 | TRBD2 | CSALVGGRDEQYF | TGCAGTGCTCTAGTCGGGGGGAGGGACGAGCAGTACTTC
- | TRBJ1-2 | TRBV18 | - | CASSPDSPNYGYTF | TGTGCCAGCTCACCAGACAGCCCTAACTATGGCTACACCTTC
- | TRBJ2-1 | TRBV6-1 | - | CASERGLVENEQFF | TGTGCCAGCGAACGAGGGCTAGTGGAAAATGAGCAGTTCTTC
many | TRBJ2-3 | TRBV7-9 | - | CASSPRTGLTQYF | TGTGCCAGCAGTCCACGGACGGGACTTACGCAGTATTTT
- | TRBJ2-1 | TRBV12-3/TRBV12-4 | - | CASSLRQAPYNEQFF | TGTGCCAGCAGTTTACGGCAGGCGCCCTACAATGAGCAGTTCTTC
- | TRBJ2-1 | TRBV20-1 | - | CSAGGGLFHEQFF | TGCAGTGCGGGGGGGGGGCTTTTCCATGAGCAGTTCTTC
- | TRBJ1-2 | TRBV4-2 | TRBD1 | CASSQVTGTGYGYTF | TGTGCCAGCAGCCAAGTGACCGGGACAGGATATGGCTACACCTTC
few | TRBJ1-2 | TRBV12-3/TRBV12-4 | TRBD1 | CASRPTGEDGYTF | TGTGCCAGCAGACCGACAGGGGAAGATGGCTACACCTTC
- | TRBJ1-4 | TRBV4-1 | - | CASSHHDSAWKLFF | TGCGCCAGCAGCCATCACGACAGCGCTTGGAAACTGTTTTTT
- | TRBJ2-3 | TRBV12-3/TRBV12-4 | TRBD1 | CASSPGTVTRTDTQYF | TGTGCCAGCAGTCCCGGGACAGTAACTAGAACAGATACGCAGTATTTT
many | TRBJ2-7 | TRBV6-2/TRBV6-3 | - | CASGKGAPYEQYF | TGTGCCAGCGGAAAAGGGGCCCCTTACGAGCAGTACTTC
few | TRBJ1-1 | TRBV6-6 | - | CASSGREAFF | TGTGCCAGCTCCGGTCGTGAAGCTTTCTTT
few | TRBJ1-5 | TRBV28 | - | CASSSEGRRWQPQHF | TGTGCCAGCAGTTCTGAGGGGCGCAGGTGGCAGCCCCAGCATTTT
few | TRBJ2-5 | TRBV20-1 | TRBD2 | CSARGPGGPETQYF | TGCAGTGCTAGAGGCCCGGGGGGACCGGAGACCCAGTACTTC
- | TRBJ2-1 | TRBV3-1 | - | CASSPQLPGGNEQFF | TGTGCCAGCAGTCCACAGCTGCCGGGCGGAAATGAGCAGTTCTTC
many | TRBJ2-5 | TRBV12-3/TRBV12-4 | - | CASSYVSQETQYF | TGTGCCAGCAGCTATGTGTCCCAAGAGACCCAGTACTTC
few | TRBJ2-7 | TRBV9 | TRBD2 | CASSVGWTSTYEQYF | TGTGCCAGCAGCGTAGGATGGACTAGCACCTACGAGCAGTACTTC